One and the same sample provided the 21 T cell receptor beta chains below, sequenced in a study of T-cell reconstitution after alpha-beta-depleted transplantation in children. Unique molecular identifiers were built into the TCRbeta library. TCRdb re-analysed the PCR reads in MiXCR, keeping a single row per CDR3 protein. Seen here are hundreds of thousands of distinct CDR3 sequences, around 10% observed once, and the top ten hold 23%. The sequencing here drew on peripheral blood, taken 180 days after TCRalphabeta/CD19-depleted stem cell transplant. Receptors originate from a male patient between 2 and 15 years old who had a stem cell transplant for chronic granulomatous disease, so the T cells may come from the graft donor.

This clonotype was picked up many times. The CDR3: CASSLGSSIRSETQYF. Written as DNA, the CDR3 is TGTGCCAGCAGCTTGGGAAGTAGCATACGGTCGGAGACCCAGTACTTC. V usage is TRBV5-4 and J usage is TRBJ2-5; unclear D gene. Between the trimmed V and J ends, which lost 0 bases and 5 bases, there was a span of 17 bases. CDR1 SGHNT and CDR2 YYREEE come from the germline V gene (reference sequence). The CDR3 runs to 16 residues.

This clonotype showed up many times. The CDR3 reads CASRRTQATANYGYTF. The CDR3 coding sequence is TGTGCCAGCAGGCGGACACAAGCCACCGCTAACTATGGCTACACCTTC. The chain has TRBV12-3 or TRBV12-4 and TRBJ1-2, with D tentatively TRBD1 (5 bases). With 6 bases removed from V and 0 bases from J, the gap between germline ends came to 17 bases. This CDR3 spans 16 amino acids.

This clonotype was seen many times. This CDR3 reads CASSYKGAKNIQYF. The CDR3 nucleotides read TGTGCCAGCAGTTACAAGGGGGCGAAAAACATTCAGTACTTC. The chain has TRBV6-5 and TRBJ2-4; TRBD1 matches at 7 bases. The J segment lost 4 bases and the V segment lost 2 bases, leaving 2 bases of the junction unmatched. Germline assignment: CDR1 MNHEY and CDR2 SVGAGI. The CDR3 is 14 amino acids.

This clonotype was detected many times. The chain links TRBV7-8 to TRBJ2-7; a possible D gene is TRBD1 (6 bases). V was cut by 6 bases and J by 2 bases, with 17 bases left in between. CDR1 is SGHVS and CDR2 is FQNEAQ in the germline V gene. The CDR3 is 15 amino acids. The DNA of the CDR3 is TGTGCCAGCAGTCACAGGGCAGGGGTAACCTACGAGCAGTACTTC. Translating it yields CASSHRAGVTYEQYF.

This clonotype has at least ten counts. V and J are TRBV7-3 and TRBJ2-2, with 15 bases lining up with TRBD2. The CDR3 extends over 18 amino acids. J gave up 4 bases and V 2 bases, and 5 bases lay outside the gene matches. Germline V gene lookup returns CDR1 SGHTA and CDR2 FQGTGA. As DNA, the CDR3 is TGTGCCAGCAGCTTATCGGGACTAGCGGGAGGAGGCACCGGGGAGCTGTTTTTT. Its protein is CASSLSGLAGGGTGELFF.

In this sample, this clonotype turned up many times. This sequence joins TRBV7-2 and TRBJ2-1; 8 positions agree with TRBD2. Losses at the gene ends were 4 bases for V and 6 bases for J; bases not matched to a gene: 8. Germline V gene data show CDR1 as SGHTA and CDR2 as FQGNSA. This CDR3 spans 15 amino acids. Here the CDR3 DNA reads TGTGCCAGCAGCTCCTTTAATAGCGGGATCAATGAGCAGTTCTTC. Its translation: CASSSFNSGINEQFF.

The chain combines TRBV13 with TRBJ2-7; 8 bases align to TRBD1. Germline V gene sequence: CDR1 PRHDT, CDR2 FYEKMQ (reference sequence). The CDR3 has 15 amino acids. The trim removed 4 bases at V and 5 bases at J, leaving 10 bases unmatched. This chain's CDR3 is CASSSRTGKVHEQYF. The CDR3 DNA is TGTGCCAGCAGCTCCCGGACAGGGAAGGTCCACGAGCAGTACTTC.

The chain uses TRBV11-2 and TRBJ2-2, with TRBD1 matching over 10 bases. The germline CDR1 and CDR2 sequences are SGHAT and FQNNGV. This CDR3 region has 17 residues. In DNA form, the CDR3 reads TGTTCCGCCGGGAGAGGGACAGGGGTTCCTAACACCGGGGAGCTGTTTTTT. This sequence encodes CSAGRGTGVPNTGELFF. Full variable domain (rest looked up from reference TRBV11-2 and TRBJ2-2): EAGVAQSPRYKIIEKRQSVAFWCNPISGHATLYWYQQILGQGPKLLIQFQNNGVVDDSQLPKDRFSAERLKGVDSTLKIQPAKLEDSAVYLCSAGRGTGVPNTGELFFGEGSRLTVL.

This clonotype was counted ten times or more. The chain links TRBV5-1 to TRBJ2-7; tentatively, D is TRBD1 (6 bases). V was shortened by 2 bases and J by 1 base, with 13 bases between the two germline ends. The CDR3 has 15 residues. CDR1 is SGHRS and CDR2 is YFSETQ in the germline V gene. In DNA form, the CDR3 reads TGCGCCAGCAGCTTCCTTGCTGGACAGTCCTACGAGCAGTACTTC. Its translation is CASSFLAGQSYEQYF.

This clonotype was found many times. The rearrangement joins TRBV29-1 to TRBJ2-3, with no clear D. Trimming stripped 3 bases from V and 6 bases from J, with 4 bases between. The CDR3 spans 10 residues. In germline, CDR1 is SQVTM, CDR2 ANQGSEA. The CDR3 spells CSVDQDTQYF. CDR3 nucleotides: TGCAGCGTTGACCAGGATACGCAGTATTTT.

Many counts were recorded for this clonotype. The chain is built from TRBV11-1 and TRBJ2-1; the D is unclear. There are 13 residues in the CDR3. Trimming removed 4 bases at V and 10 bases at J, with 14 bases between. Germline lookup yields CDR1 SGHAT and CDR2 FQDESV (reference sequence). CDR3 DNA: TGTGCCAGCAGCTATACGCTACCGGACGAGCAGTTCTTC. Its translation: CASSYTLPDEQFF.

This clonotype has just a few counts. V is TRBV7-8 and J is TRBJ2-5; TRBD1 might be the D (6 bases). Looked up from germline, CDR1 is SGHVS and CDR2 is FQNEAQ. The CDR3 runs 16 residues. Trimming stripped 4 bases from V and 4 bases from J, with 19 bases between. The CDR3 nucleotides read TGTGCCAGCAGCTCGCGTGAGGCACAGGGAGTAGAGACCCAGTACTTC. It encodes CASSSREAQGVETQYF.

This clonotype was seen at least ten times. CDR3 bases: TGTGCCAGCCGCCCGACAGGGGGCCCCTCCTACGAGCAGTACTTC. It encodes CASRPTGGPSYEQYF. This rearrangement joins TRBV27 to TRBJ2-7; 10 positions agree with TRBD1. This CDR3 is built from 15 residues. V lost 8 bases, J lost 0 bases, and 7 bases stayed unmatched. Germline values: CDR1 MNHEY, CDR2 SMNVEV (reference sequence).

The sample holds many counts of this clonotype. The rearrangement uses TRBV5-1 and TRBJ2-1; 16 bases fit TRBD2. V gave up 3 bases and J gave up 4 bases; unmatched junction bases: 7. CDR3 size: 18 residues. The germline V gene encodes CDR1 SGHRS and CDR2 YFSETQ. This CDR3 is CASSSGLAGGPWYNEQFF. Written as DNA, the CDR3 is TGCGCCAGCAGCTCGGGACTAGCGGGGGGGCCGTGGTACAATGAGCAGTTCTTC.

This clonotype was found many times. This chain uses TRBV24-1 with TRBJ2-3, with D perhaps TRBD2 (5 bases). V lost 10 bases and J lost 1, with 8 bases in between. There are 12 residues in the CDR3. The germline gives CDR1 KGHDR, CDR2 SFDVKD. CDR3 in amino acids: CATSAGTDTQYF. DNA of the CDR3: TGTGCCACTAGCGCGGGCACAGATACGCAGTATTTT.

This clonotype was picked up many times. This chain joins TRBV6-2 or TRBV6-3 and TRBJ2-1; TRBD2 aligns across 7 bases. V dropped 5 bases and J dropped 5; count of bases not matched to a gene: 12. The CDR3 consists of 16 residues. Germline-derived CDR1 and CDR2 are MNHEY and SVGEGT. In DNA form, the CDR3 reads TGTGCCAGCAGTCTGACTAGCACTATATTCAACAATGAGCAGTTCTTC. Amino acids: CASSLTSTIFNNEQFF.

This clonotype was counted only a few times. This sequence joins TRBV2 and TRBJ2-1; D gene unclear. The CDR3 length is 13 residues. CDR1 is SNHLY and CDR2 is FYNNEI in the germline V gene. V lost 5 bases and J lost 5, with 10 bases in between. DNA for the CDR3: TGTGCCAGCAGTAGCGAGCCCAACAATGAGCAGTTCTTC. It yields the protein CASSSEPNNEQFF.

This clonotype was counted ten times or more. This sequence joins TRBV7-9 and TRBJ2-2; TRBD1 matches at 8 bases. Unmatched junction bases numbered 6, after V lost 5 bases and J lost 4 bases. The CDR3 has 15 amino acids. The germline CDR1 and CDR2 sequences are SEHNR and FQNEAQ (reference sequence). The CDR3 nucleotides read TGTGCCAGCAGCAAACAGGGGGTGGTCACCGGGGAGCTGTTTTTT. This gives the protein CASSKQGVVTGELFF.

This clonotype appeared many times. The V and J genes are TRBV3-1 and TRBJ2-7; D unclear. Trimming stripped 6 bases from V and 4 bases from J, with 7 bases between. This CDR3 comprises 11 residues. CDR1 is LGHDT, CDR2 YNNKEL, per germline (reference sequence). DNA for the CDR3: TGTGCCAGCAGTCAGGAGTACGAGCAGTACTTC. Translation: CASSQEYEQYF.

This clonotype was found many times. The chain's CDR3 is CSAFMDTQYF. For the CDR3, the DNA is TGCAGTGCCTTCATGGATACGCAGTATTTT. This chain joins TRBV20-1 and TRBJ2-3, with no clear D. This CDR3 contains 10 residues. The V gene's germline CDR1 is DFQATT and CDR2 SNEGSKA (reference sequence). V lost 6 bases, J lost 6 bases, and 7 bases lay in between.

This clonotype was observed many times. The V call is TRBV3-1, the J call TRBJ2-3, with D unclear. There are 14 residues in the CDR3. Germline lookup yields CDR1 LGHDT and CDR2 YNNKEL (reference sequence). Trimming cost V 0 bases and J 4 bases, with 8 bases left between them. CDR3 coding DNA: TGTGCCAGCAGCCAAGATGTTGGACCAGATACGCAGTATTTT. It encodes CASSQDVGPDTQYF.